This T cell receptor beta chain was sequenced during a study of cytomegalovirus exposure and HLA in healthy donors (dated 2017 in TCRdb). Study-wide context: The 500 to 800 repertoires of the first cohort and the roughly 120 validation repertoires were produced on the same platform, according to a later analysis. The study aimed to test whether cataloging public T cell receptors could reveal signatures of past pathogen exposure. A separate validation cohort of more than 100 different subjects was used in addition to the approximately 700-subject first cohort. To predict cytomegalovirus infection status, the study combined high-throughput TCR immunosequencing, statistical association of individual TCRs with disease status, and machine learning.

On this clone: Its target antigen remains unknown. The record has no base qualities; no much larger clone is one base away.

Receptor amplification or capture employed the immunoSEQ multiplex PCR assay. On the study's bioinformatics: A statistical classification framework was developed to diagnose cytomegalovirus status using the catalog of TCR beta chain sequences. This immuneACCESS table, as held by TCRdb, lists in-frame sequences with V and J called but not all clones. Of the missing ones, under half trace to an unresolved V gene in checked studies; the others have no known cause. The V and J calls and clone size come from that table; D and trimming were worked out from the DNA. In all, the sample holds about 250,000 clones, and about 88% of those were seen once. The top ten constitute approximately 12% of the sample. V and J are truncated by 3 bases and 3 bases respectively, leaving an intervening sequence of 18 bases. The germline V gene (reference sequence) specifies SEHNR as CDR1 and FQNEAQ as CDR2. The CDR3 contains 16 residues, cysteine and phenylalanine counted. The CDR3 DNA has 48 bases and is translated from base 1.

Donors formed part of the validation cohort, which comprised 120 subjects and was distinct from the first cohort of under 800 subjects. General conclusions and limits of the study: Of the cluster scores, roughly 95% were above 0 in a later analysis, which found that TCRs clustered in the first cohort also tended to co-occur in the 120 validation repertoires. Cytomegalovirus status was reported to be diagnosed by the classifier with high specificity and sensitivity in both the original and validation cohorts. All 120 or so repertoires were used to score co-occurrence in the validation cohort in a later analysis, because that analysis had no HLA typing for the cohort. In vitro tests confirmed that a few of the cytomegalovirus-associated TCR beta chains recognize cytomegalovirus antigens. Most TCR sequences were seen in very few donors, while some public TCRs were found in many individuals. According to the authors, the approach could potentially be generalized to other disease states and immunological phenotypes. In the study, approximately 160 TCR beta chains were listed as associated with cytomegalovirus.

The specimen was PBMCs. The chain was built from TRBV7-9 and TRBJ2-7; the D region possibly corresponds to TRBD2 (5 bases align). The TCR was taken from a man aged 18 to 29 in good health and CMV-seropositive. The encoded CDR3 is CASSLLGEATDYEQYF. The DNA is TGTGCCAGCAGCTTGCTGGGAGAAGCCACCGACTACGAGCAGTACTTC.